This entry lists 26 T cell receptor beta chains sequenced from one sample in a study of cytomegalovirus exposure and HLA in healthy donors (dated by TCRdb to the late 2010s). Receptor libraries were prepared by the immunoSEQ multiplex PCR assay. For the multiplex PCR, a mixture combining 60 forward primers for TCR Vbeta segments and 13 reverse primers for TCR Jbeta segments was used. TCRdb retrieved this table from immuneACCESS and kept in-frame rearrangements only. Not all clones are present; in checked studies, unresolved V genes account for under half, and no reason is known for the remainder. The sample has about 180,000 clones on record, over 65% of them singletons. The ten largest account for about 1.5% of the sample. Specimen: PBMCs. The source is a man aged 18-30 years in good health and CMV-seronegative.

Only one count was recorded for this clone. This rearrangement joins TRBV9 to TRBJ1-3, with 7 bases that match TRBD1. The CDR3 is made up of 16 amino acids. Trimming at V came to 4 bases and at J to 3 bases, leaving 10 bases not matched to a gene. In germline, CDR1 is SGDLS, CDR2 YYNGEE. CDR3 in DNA: TGTGCCAGCAGCCCGACAGGGAAGGGGAGTGGAAACACCATATATTTT. Its translation is CASSPTGKGSGNTIYF.

This chain joins TRBV10-3 and TRBJ2-7; 8 positions agree with TRBD1. This CDR3 has 13 residues. From germline, CDR1 is ENHRY and CDR2 SYGVKD. J gave up 2 bases and V 6 bases, and 3 bases lay outside the gene matches. The CDR3 is CAIRDRAAYEQYF. Written as DNA, the CDR3 is TGTGCCATCAGGGACAGGGCGGCCTACGAGCAGTACTTC.

The chain links TRBV5-1 to TRBJ2-7; maybe TRBD2 (6 bases). Between the trimmed V and J ends, which lost 0 bases and 1 base, there was a span of 14 bases. Per the germline V gene, CDR1 is SGHRS and CDR2 is YFSETQ. The CDR3 is made up of 16 amino acids. The CDR3, as DNA: TGCGCCAGCAGCTTGGACGCGGGGCCTGGGTCCTACGAGCAGTACTTC. Protein: CASSLDAGPGSYEQYF.

The rearrangement joins TRBV13 to TRBJ2-3, with 9 bases that match TRBD2. CDR3 length: 17 amino acids. Germline loops: CDR1 PRHDT, CDR2 FYEKMQ (reference sequence). With V trimmed by 0 bases and J by 2 bases, 6 bases remained unmatched. CDR3 coding DNA: TGTGCCAGCAGCTTAGGTATCCTAGCGGGACTCACAGATACGCAGTATTTT. The encoded protein is CASSLGILAGLTDTQYF.

This chain uses TRBV11-2 with TRBJ2-3; TRBD2 aligns across 10 bases. The CDR3 is 16 residues long. The V gene end was trimmed by 5 bases and the J gene end by 6 bases; junction bases not matched to a gene: 11. Germline CDR1 SGHAT, CDR2 FQNNGV. CDR3 nucleotides: TGTGCCAGCAGCAAAAAGAGCGGGGGGGAGACTGATACGCAGTATTTT. This translates into CASSKKSGGETDTQYF.

V usage is TRBV18 and J usage is TRBJ2-5; 9 bases agree with TRBD2. The CDR3 has 14 residues. CDR1 and CDR2 from the germline V gene are KGHSH and LQKENI. The trim removed 6 bases at V and 2 bases at J, leaving 4 bases unmatched. CDR3 loop: CASSLSGRQETQYF. DNA for the CDR3: TGTGCCAGCTCCCTCAGCGGGAGGCAAGAGACCCAGTACTTC.

The chain employs TRBV7-9 and TRBJ1-2; possible D gene TRBD1, 5 bases. Per germline, CDR1 SEHNR and CDR2 FQNEAQ (reference sequence). This CDR3 is 13 amino acids long. The V end lost 5 bases, the J end lost 8 bases, and 15 bases lay between the germline ends. The CDR3 here is CASSPTGGEGYTF. The CDR3 region has the DNA TGTGCCAGCAGCCCTACCGGGGGGGAAGGCTACACCTTC.

The chain uses TRBV2 and TRBJ1-5; possible D gene TRBD1, 6 bases. Germline-derived CDR1 and CDR2 are SNHLY and FYNNEI. The ends were cut back, 6 bases at V and 2 bases at J, with 11 bases in the middle. The CDR3 length is 14 residues. CDR3 bases: TGTGCCAGCAGAACCAGGGGAGGCAATCAGCCCCAGCATTTT. Translated: CASRTRGGNQPQHF.

The chain carries TRBV7-9 and TRBJ2-3, with 9 nucleotides matching TRBD2. Germline V lookup: CDR1 SEHNR, CDR2 FQNEAQ (reference sequence). The CDR3 has 16 amino acids. Trimming cost V 5 bases and J 3 bases; bases outside gene matches: 9. This chain's CDR3 is CASSRQGSGGTDTQYF. The CDR3 coding sequence is TGTGCCAGCAGCCGGCAAGGGAGCGGGGGGACAGATACGCAGTATTTT.

The V call is TRBV7-9, the J call TRBJ2-2; 10 nucleotides line up with TRBD1. Per the germline V gene, CDR1 is SEHNR and CDR2 is FQNEAQ (reference sequence). With V trimmed by 6 bases and J by 4 bases, 8 bases remained unmatched. The CDR3 sequence is 16 residues long. This CDR3 is CASRRTGGSSTGELFF. The CDR3 coding sequence is TGTGCCAGCAGGAGGACAGGGGGTTCCAGCACCGGGGAGCTGTTTTTT. The variable domain in full, completed from reference TRBV7-9 and TRBJ2-2, reads DTGVSQNPRHKITKRGQNVTFRCDPISEHNRLYWYRQTLGQGPEFLTYFQNEAQLEKSRLLSDRFSAERPKGSFSTLEIQRTEQGDSAMYLCASRRTGGSSTGELFFGEGSRLTVL.

This clone turned up a few times. The J gene is TRBJ2-5, the V gene TRBV27; TRBD2 aligns across 7 bases. Gene TRBJ2-7 matches the end of the DNA better, so the J call may be wrong. Per germline, CDR1 MNHEY and CDR2 SMNVEV (reference sequence). CDR3 length equals 14 residues. The DNA for the CDR3 is TGTGCCAGCAGTGGGGAGGGACGGCCCTACGAGCAGTACTTC. It encodes CASSGEGRPYEQYF.

CDR3 bases: TGTGCCAGTAGGTTGGGGACAGGGGCCTACGAGCAGTACTTC. Amino acid sequence: CASRLGTGAYEQYF. This rearrangement joins TRBV19 to TRBJ2-7, with 10 positions matching TRBD1. J gave up 2 bases and V 6 bases, and 4 bases lay outside the gene matches. The CDR3 length is 14 residues. Germline-derived CDR1 and CDR2 are LNHDA and SQIVND (reference sequence). The whole variable domain, filled in from reference TRBV19 and TRBJ2-7, reads DGGITQSPKYLFRKEGQNVTLSCEQNLNHDAMYWYRQDPGQGLRLIYYSQIVNDFQKGDIAEGYSVSREKKESFPLTVTSAQKNPTAFYLCASRLGTGAYEQYFGPGTRLTVT.

The gene calls are TRBV5-6 and TRBJ2-5; 9 nucleotides match TRBD2. The DNA matches TRBJ2-7 better at its end, which makes the J call doubtful. This CDR3 has 15 residues. The germline CDR1 and CDR2 sequences are SGHDT and YYEEEE. CDR3 loop: CASSFRASGEYEQYF. The CDR3 nucleotides read TGTGCCAGCAGCTTTCGGGCTAGCGGGGAATACGAGCAGTACTTC.

This clone appeared once. This chain links TRBV30 with TRBJ2-7, with 7 bases fitting TRBD2. V was pared by 0 bases and J by 3 bases, with 5 bases of the junction left unmatched. In germline, CDR1 is GTSNPN, CDR2 SVGIG (reference sequence). The CDR3 is 14 residues long. The CDR3 here is CAWSVGGTRYEQYF. CDR3 bases: TGTGCCTGGAGTGTGGGGGGGACGCGCTACGAGCAGTACTTC.

The chain has TRBV9 and TRBJ1-1; TRBD1 is a possible D gene (6 bases). Trimming took off 5 bases at V and 3 bases at J, with 17 bases between the two ends. In germline, CDR1 is SGDLS, CDR2 YYNGEE. The CDR3 extends over 15 amino acids. CDR3: CASSRLQGGDTEAFF. The CDR3 DNA reads TGTGCCAGCAGTAGGCTACAGGGCGGAGACACTGAAGCTTTCTTT.

The J gene is TRBJ2-3, the V gene TRBV19, with 10 bases matching TRBD1. Germline V gene lookup returns CDR1 LNHDA and CDR2 SQIVND (reference sequence). This CDR3 spans 16 amino acids. Unmatched junction bases numbered 3, after V lost 3 bases and J lost 0 bases. For the CDR3, the DNA is TGTGCCAGTAGTATCGACAGGGGGCCGAGCACAGATACGCAGTATTTT. It translates to CASSIDRGPSTDTQYF.

The chain employs TRBV27 and TRBJ2-1, with TRBD2 identical over 13 bases. CDR3 length: 15 amino acids. CDR1 MNHEY and CDR2 SMNVEV come from the germline V gene (reference sequence). J was trimmed by 4 bases and V by 6 bases; bases with no gene match: 3. The CDR3 DNA follows: TGTGCCAGCAGGCAACTAGCGGGGGGGTACAATGAGCAGTTCTTC. Its protein product is CASRQLAGGYNEQFF.

In this sample, this clone turned up a few times. The sample carries other DNA sequences with the same CDR3. The chain couples TRBV9 to TRBJ2-7; D call uncertain. Between the trimmed V and J ends, which lost 0 bases and 1 base, there was a span of 8 bases. The CDR3 has 14 residues. In germline, CDR1 is SGDLS, CDR2 YYNGEE. DNA for the CDR3: TGTGCCAGCAGCGTAGGCGGCGAATCCTACGAGCAGTACTTC. Amino acids: CASSVGGESYEQYF. The whole variable domain, remainder taken from reference TRBV9 and TRBJ2-7, is DSGVTQTPKHLITATGQRVTLRCSPRSGDLSVYWYQQSLDQGLQFLIQYYNGEERAKGNILERFSAQQFPDLHSELNLSSLELGDSALYFCASSVGGESYEQYFGPGTRLTVT.

The rearrangement links TRBV18 to TRBJ2-2; 11 bases align to TRBD1. V was clipped by 6 bases and J by 4 bases; unmatched bases: 10. This CDR3 has 17 residues. Germline V gives CDR1 KGHSH, CDR2 LQKENI. The CDR3 sequence: CASSPKDRGLGTGELFF. In nucleotides, the CDR3 is TGTGCCAGCTCCCCGAAGGACAGGGGGCTTGGCACCGGGGAGCTGTTTTTT.

The J gene is TRBJ2-5, the V gene TRBV7-2; the match to TRBD2 covers 14 bases. The J segment lost 1 base and the V segment lost 5 bases, leaving 3 bases of the junction unmatched. Germline CDR1 reads SGHTA; CDR2 reads FQGNSA. The CDR3 is made up of 16 amino acids. As DNA, the CDR3 is TGTGCCAGCAGCGTCGGGACTAGCGGGGGCCAAGAGACCCAGTACTTC. Protein product: CASSVGTSGGQETQYF.

The rearrangement uses TRBV5-8 and TRBJ1-2; D gene unclear. CDR1 is SGHTS and CDR2 is YDEGEE in the germline V gene. CDR3 length: 13 residues. V lost 4 bases and J 4 bases, leaving 11 bases between the germline ends. CDR3 protein: CASSIDSFYGYTF. CDR3 DNA sequence: TGTGCCAGCAGCATCGACTCGTTCTATGGCTACACCTTC.

In its sample, this clone was seen a few times. The chain has TRBV6-5 and TRBJ2-7; TRBD2 matches 9 bases. Germline V CDR1 and CDR2: MNHEY, SVGAGI. Losses at the gene ends were 0 bases for V and 3 bases for J; bases not matched to a gene: 3. This CDR3 contains 15 residues. In nucleotides, the CDR3 is TGTGCCAGCAGTTACTCGCGGGGGGGGTACTACGAGCAGTACTTC. Translated, it gives CASSYSRGGYYEQYF.

The chain combines TRBV5-1 with TRBJ1-2; 7 nucleotides align to TRBD1. The trim removed 3 bases at V and 7 bases at J, leaving 9 bases unmatched. CDR1 and CDR2 from the germline V gene are SGHRS and YFSETQ. CDR3 length equals 14 residues. CDR3 sequence (DNA): TGCGCCAGCAGCTCGCTAGACAGGGCAGGTGGCTACACCTTC. Translating gives CASSSLDRAGGYTF.

The chain links TRBV6-4 to TRBJ1-1; 9 nucleotides align to TRBD1. V shed 6 bases, J shed 7 bases, and the junction held 15 bases outside the gene matches. CDR1 and CDR2 (germline): MRHNA, SNTAGT. The CDR3 loop spans 16 amino acids. This chain's CDR3 is CASRGHPGQGGDEAFF. The CDR3 nucleotides are TGTGCCAGCAGGGGTCATCCGGGACAGGGAGGTGATGAAGCTTTCTTT.

The V call is TRBV2, the J call TRBJ2-5, with 8 bases fitting TRBD1. J was trimmed by 2 bases and V by 4 bases; bases with no gene match: 0. CDR1 and CDR2 (germline): SNHLY, FYNNEI. The CDR3 loop spans 13 amino acids. The CDR3 reads CASSGTGQETQYF. The CDR3 bases are TGTGCCAGCAGTGGGACAGGGCAAGAGACCCAGTACTTC.

The chain employs TRBV7-9 and TRBJ2-1, with 10 bases identical to TRBD2. This CDR3 has 19 residues. Germline loops: CDR1 SEHNR, CDR2 FQNEAQ (reference sequence). V lost 0 bases to trimming and J lost 4 bases; unmatched junction nucleotides: 12. The DNA for the CDR3 is TGTGCCAGCAGCTTAGCTGGACTAGCGGAAGGTCATACGTACAATGAGCAGTTCTTC. Its translation is CASSLAGLAEGHTYNEQFF.